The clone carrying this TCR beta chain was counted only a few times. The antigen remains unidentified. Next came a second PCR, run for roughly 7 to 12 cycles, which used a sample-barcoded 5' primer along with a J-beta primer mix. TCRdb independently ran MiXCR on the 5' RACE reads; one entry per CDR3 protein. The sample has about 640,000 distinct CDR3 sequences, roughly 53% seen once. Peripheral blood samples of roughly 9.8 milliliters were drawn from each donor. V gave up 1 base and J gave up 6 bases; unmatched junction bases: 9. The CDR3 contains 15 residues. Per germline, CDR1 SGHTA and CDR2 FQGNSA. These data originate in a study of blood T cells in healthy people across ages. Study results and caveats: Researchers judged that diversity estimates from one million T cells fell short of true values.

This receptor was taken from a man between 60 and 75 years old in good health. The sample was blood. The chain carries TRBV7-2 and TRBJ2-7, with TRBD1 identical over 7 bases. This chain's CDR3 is CASSLVAGGSTEQYF. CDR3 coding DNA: TGTGCCAGCAGCTTAGTGGCAGGGGGATCCACCGAGCAGTACTTC. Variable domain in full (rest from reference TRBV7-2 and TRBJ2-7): GAGVSQSPSNKVTEKGKDVELRCDPISGHTALYWYRQSLGQGLEFLIYFQGNSAPDKSGLPSDRFSAERTGGSVSTLTIQRTQQEDSAVYLCASSLVAGGSTEQYFGPGTRLTVT.